The sequence of this T cell receptor beta chain was determined in a study of T-cell reconstitution after alpha-beta-depleted transplantation in children (dated by TCRdb to between 2015 and 2016). About the full investigation: T-cell immune reconstitution after TCRalphabeta/CD19-depleted allogeneic hematopoietic cell transplantation in children was quantitatively tracked in the study by means of TCR repertoire profiling. The investigation overall reported the following: About two months after transplant, the apparently early recovery of alphabetaT-cell counts reportedly depended on just several hundred clones that had expanded rapidly and came from non-depleted graft cells. In some patients, high TCRbeta diversity at day 60 was attributed to recipient T cells and intrathymic progenitors that had survived conditioning. Over the following months the frequencies of hyperexpanded clones went down, and after one year T-cell counts and TCRbeta diversity were mostly credited to newly produced T cells.

The CDR3 has 16 amino acids, counting the end cysteine and phenylalanine. Only CDR3 DNA is held: 48 bases, read in frame from base 1. V is pared back by 5 bases and J by 2 bases, with 19 bases lying between the germline termini. The germline V gene (reference sequence) provides CDR1 MNHEY and CDR2 SMNVEV. Per the publication, the treatment or condition label means: allogeneic hematopoietic cell transplantation with graft depleted of TCRalphabeta T cells and CD19 B cells. The children who served as transplant recipients had been given grafts of TCRalphabeta/CD19-depleted allogeneic hematopoietic cells. In its sample, this clonotype was seen a few times. There is no known antigen for this receptor. No much larger clonotype is one base removed from it; base qualities were not supplied. Library preparation was by PCR. Instrument on record: Illumina HiSeq 2500. TCR libraries were prepared with molecular barcoding, using unique molecular identifiers to normalize TCRbeta repertoire quantification. TCRdb reanalyzed the raw reads on its own, using fastp at Q25 for trimming and MiXCR for clone calling, and kept in-frame beta chains. Rows with a matching CDR3 protein are joined into one entry that keeps the most common DNA and genes. For this sample there are about 980,000 distinct CDR3 sequences; 25% to 30% appear just once. The ten largest clonotypes hold under 30% of the sample.

Sequenced here: PBMCs, mostly from graft donor cells, sampled 360 days after TCRalphabeta/CD19-depleted stem cell transplant. The receptor was isolated from a boy under two years old who had a stem cell transplant for SCID, so the T cells may come from the graft donor. The chain is encoded by TRBV27 joined to TRBJ2-7; too little of a D gene remains to name it. The DNA reads TGTGCCAGCAGTCACGTGTTGGGCCAGAAGGCCTACGAGCAGTACTTC. The resulting protein is CASSHVLGQKAYEQYF.